Listed below are T cell receptor beta chains from one sample, sequenced in a study of cytomegalovirus exposure and HLA in healthy donors. Method: immunoSEQ multiplex PCR; TCRdb's copy keeps in-frame clones and lacks some. The sample lists approximately 60,000 clones, about nine tenths occurring once. The sample taken for sequencing was PBMCs. Receptor source: a man aged 18 to 29 in good health and CMV-seronegative. The CDR3 runs from the conserved cysteine through the conserved F or W. The D gene is left open where the match is weak. Where a row states a size, it is once, few, many or the class of an expanded clone; other rows omit it.

abundance: -
v_gene: TRBV5-1
d_gene: TRBD2
j_gene: TRBJ2-2
CDR3nt: TGCGCCAGCAGCTTGCGGGCTAGCGGGGCCACCGGGGAGCTGTTTTTT
CDR3aa: CASSLRASGATGELFF

abundance: -
v_gene: TRBV7-8
d_gene: TRBD1
j_gene: TRBJ2-7
CDR3nt: TGTGCCAGCAGCTTACGGTTCGGGGTAAGGACAGGGCCTATCTACGAGCAGTACTTC
CDR3aa: CASSLRFGVRTGPIYEQYF

abundance: -
v_gene: TRBV2
d_gene: TRBD1
j_gene: TRBJ1-5
CDR3nt: TGTGCCACCAAATCTGACAGGGGCAATCAGCCCCAGCATTTT
CDR3aa: CATKSDRGNQPQHF

abundance: -
v_gene: TRBV29-1
d_gene: TRBD2
j_gene: TRBJ2-5
CDR3nt: TGCAGCGTTGAGGTAGCGGGAGAGGAGGGGACCCAGTACTTC
CDR3aa: CSVEVAGEEGTQYF

abundance: -
v_gene: TRBV2
d_gene: TRBD2
j_gene: TRBJ2-3
CDR3nt: TGTGCCAGCAGTGATCCGGTTAAACTAGCGGGAATCACAGATACGCAGTATTTT
CDR3aa: CASSDPVKLAGITDTQYF

abundance: -
v_gene: TRBV6-5
d_gene: -
j_gene: TRBJ1-1
CDR3nt: TGTGCCAGCAGGTTAGGGGGGGGACCCACTGAAGCTTTCTTT
CDR3aa: CASRLGGGPTEAFF

abundance: -
v_gene: TRBV28
d_gene: TRBD1
j_gene: TRBJ2-1
CDR3nt: TGTGCCAGCAGTTCCCTCGGGACAGGAGACAATGAGCAGTTCTTC
CDR3aa: CASSSLGTGDNEQFF

abundance: -
v_gene: TRBV6-5
d_gene: TRBD1
j_gene: TRBJ2-7
CDR3nt: TGTGCCAGCAGTTACTCGACAGGGGGGTACGAGCAGTACTTC
CDR3aa: CASSYSTGGYEQYF

abundance: once
v_gene: TRBV19
d_gene: TRBD1
j_gene: TRBJ1-1
CDR3nt: TGTGCCAGTACCTACCTCACGAACAGGGGTGAAGCTTTCTTT
CDR3aa: CASTYLTNRGEAFF

abundance: -
v_gene: TRBV18
d_gene: TRBD1
j_gene: TRBJ1-2
CDR3nt: TGTGCCAGCTCCCCATGGGACAGGGGGCCAAACTATGGCTACACCTTC
CDR3aa: CASSPWDRGPNYGYTF

abundance: -
v_gene: TRBV4-1
d_gene: -
j_gene: TRBJ2-1
CDR3nt: TGCGCCAGCAGCCAGCATAGCGGAAGCTCCTACAATGAGCAGTTCTTC
CDR3aa: CASSQHSGSSYNEQFF

abundance: -
v_gene: TRBV5-8
d_gene: -
j_gene: TRBJ2-5
CDR3nt: TGTGCCAGCAGCTTCTCCCGGGGAGAGACCCAGTACTTC
CDR3aa: CASSFSRGETQYF

abundance: -
v_gene: TRBV28
d_gene: -
j_gene: TRBJ1-3
CDR3nt: TGTGCCAGCAGATCCGGCAGCGGGTACTCTGGAAACACCATATATTTT
CDR3aa: CASRSGSGYSGNTIYF

abundance: -
v_gene: TRBV19
d_gene: -
j_gene: TRBJ2-2
CDR3nt: TGTGCCAGTAGGAGGGACAACGCGAACACCGGGGAGCTGTTTTTT
CDR3aa: CASRRDNANTGELFF

abundance: once
v_gene: TRBV19
d_gene: TRBD1
j_gene: TRBJ2-7
CDR3nt: TGTGCCAGTAGTATACCGGGACAGGGCTACGAGCAGTACTTC
CDR3aa: CASSIPGQGYEQYF

abundance: -
v_gene: TRBV5-1
d_gene: -
j_gene: TRBJ2-5
CDR3nt: TGCGCCAGCAGCTACCTGACAGACCAAGAGACCCAGTACTTC
CDR3aa: CASSYLTDQETQYF

abundance: -
v_gene: TRBV15
d_gene: -
j_gene: TRBJ1-1
CDR3nt: TGTGCCACCAGCAGAGCCAGGGGTGGCACTGAAGCTTTCTTT
CDR3aa: CATSRARGGTEAFF

abundance: -
v_gene: TRBV6-1
d_gene: -
j_gene: TRBJ1-2
CDR3nt: TGTGCCAGCAGTGCCATATCTCGGGAGACCTATGGCTACACCTTC
CDR3aa: CASSAISRETYGYTF

abundance: -
v_gene: TRBV28
d_gene: -
j_gene: TRBJ1-5
CDR3nt: TGTGCCAGCAGCCGGCCGGCGGGGTCGAAACAGCCCCAGCATTTT
CDR3aa: CASSRPAGSKQPQHF

abundance: -
v_gene: TRBV4-1
d_gene: -
j_gene: TRBJ1-1
CDR3nt: TGCGCCAGCAGCCAAGAGGGACACATGCCACCTGAAGCTTTCTTT
CDR3aa: CASSQEGHMPPEAFF

abundance: -
v_gene: TRBV19
d_gene: -
j_gene: TRBJ1-4
CDR3nt: TGTGCCAGTAGAATACAGGGTCTTACTAATGAAAAACTGTTTTTT
CDR3aa: CASRIQGLTNEKLFF

abundance: once
v_gene: TRBV5-1
d_gene: -
j_gene: TRBJ2-1
CDR3nt: TGCGCCAGCTCCCCGGGAGAGGGCTACAATGAGCAGTTCTTC
CDR3aa: CASSPGEGYNEQFF

abundance: -
v_gene: TRBV6-6
d_gene: TRBD1
j_gene: TRBJ1-3
CDR3nt: TGTGCCAGCAGTTTGACAGGGGTAAACACCATATATTTT
CDR3aa: CASSLTGVNTIYF

abundance: -
v_gene: TRBV4-1
d_gene: -
j_gene: TRBJ1-5
CDR3nt: TGCGCCAGCAGCCAAGTGGAAGGGGCCGCTCAGCCCCAGCATTTT
CDR3aa: CASSQVEGAAQPQHF

abundance: once
v_gene: TRBV6-6
d_gene: -
j_gene: TRBJ1-5
CDR3nt: TGTGCCAGCACCGAAACAACCATCAATCAGCCCCAGCATTTT
CDR3aa: CASTETTINQPQHF

abundance: once
v_gene: TRBV6-1
d_gene: -
j_gene: TRBJ1-1
CDR3nt: TGTGCCAGCAGTGCTAAATTGAACACTGAAGCTTTCTTT
CDR3aa: CASSAKLNTEAFF

abundance: -
v_gene: TRBV5-1
d_gene: -
j_gene: TRBJ2-7
CDR3nt: TGCGCCAGCAGCCTGAATGTGAGATACGAGCAGTACTTC
CDR3aa: CASSLNVRYEQYF

abundance: -
v_gene: TRBV6-6
d_gene: TRBD1
j_gene: TRBJ2-1
CDR3nt: TGTGCCACCGACAGGGGTACCTACAATGAGCAGTTCTTC
CDR3aa: CATDRGTYNEQFF

abundance: -
v_gene: TRBV6-6
d_gene: -
j_gene: TRBJ1-1
CDR3nt: TGTGCCAGCAGAGCGGGACAAATGAACACTGAAGCTTTCTTT
CDR3aa: CASRAGQMNTEAFF

abundance: -
v_gene: TRBV29-1
d_gene: -
j_gene: TRBJ2-2
CDR3nt: TGCAGCGTTGAGAGGGACGGGGAGCTGTTTTTT
CDR3aa: CSVERDGELFF

abundance: -
v_gene: TRBV2
d_gene: TRBD1
j_gene: TRBJ1-4
CDR3nt: TGTGCCAGCAGTGTCGTCAGCCGACAGGGAGGAGAAAAACTGTTTTTT
CDR3aa: CASSVVSRQGGEKLFF

abundance: -
v_gene: TRBV11-2
d_gene: TRBD1
j_gene: TRBJ2-2
CDR3nt: TGTGCCAGCAGCTTGACAGGGACAGTCACCGGGGAGCTGTTTTTT
CDR3aa: CASSLTGTVTGELFF

abundance: -
v_gene: TRBV6-1
d_gene: -
j_gene: TRBJ1-2
CDR3nt: TGTGCCAGCAGTTCCTGGATACAGGGTTATGGCTACACCTTC
CDR3aa: CASSSWIQGYGYTF

abundance: -
v_gene: TRBV5-1
d_gene: -
j_gene: TRBJ2-7
CDR3nt: TGCGCCAGCAGCTTGGTCAGGGTGCCCTACGAGCAGTACTTC
CDR3aa: CASSLVRVPYEQYF

abundance: -
v_gene: TRBV19
d_gene: TRBD1
j_gene: TRBJ2-2
CDR3nt: TGTGCCAGCGCGACAGGGATCCACACCGGGGAGCTGTTTTTT
CDR3aa: CASATGIHTGELFF

abundance: -
v_gene: TRBV7-9
d_gene: -
j_gene: TRBJ2-4
CDR3nt: TGTGCCAGCAGCCCCTGGGGGGGGGCGAAGGGGGACATTCAGTACTTC
CDR3aa: CASSPWGGAKGDIQYF

abundance: -
v_gene: TRBV27
d_gene: -
j_gene: TRBJ2-7
CDR3nt: TGTGCCAGCAGTTTATCGTCTAGCAGCTACGAGCAGTACTTC
CDR3aa: CASSLSSSSYEQYF

abundance: -
v_gene: TRBV5-5
d_gene: -
j_gene: TRBJ1-4
CDR3nt: TGTGCCAGCAGCCCACGGGGGTTTAATGAAAAACTGTTTTTT
CDR3aa: CASSPRGFNEKLFF

abundance: -
v_gene: TRBV5-4
d_gene: TRBD2
j_gene: TRBJ2-3
CDR3nt: TGTGCCAGCAGCCGCGGAGGGGAAACGGGAGGGCCATCAGATACGCAGTATTTT
CDR3aa: CASSRGGETGGPSDTQYF

abundance: -
v_gene: TRBV6-5
d_gene: -
j_gene: TRBJ1-1
CDR3nt: TGTGCCAGCAGTACCCTGCGGGTTAGCACTGAAGCTTTCTTT
CDR3aa: CASSTLRVSTEAFF

abundance: -
v_gene: TRBV7-8
d_gene: TRBD1
j_gene: TRBJ2-7
CDR3nt: TGTGCCAGCAGCTGGACAGGGGTCGAGCAGTACTTC
CDR3aa: CASSWTGVEQYF

abundance: few
v_gene: TRBV7-2
d_gene: -
j_gene: TRBJ1-4
CDR3nt: TGTGCCAGCAGCTCGGGGGGAGGAGTTTATGAAAAACTGTTTTTT
CDR3aa: CASSSGGGVYEKLFF

abundance: -
v_gene: TRBV5-1
d_gene: TRBD1
j_gene: TRBJ2-7
CDR3nt: TGCGCCAGCAGCTGGACAGGGGACGGCGGCGAGCAGTACTTC
CDR3aa: CASSWTGDGGEQYF

abundance: medium-sized
v_gene: TRBV13
d_gene: -
j_gene: TRBJ2-3
CDR3nt: TGTGCCAGCAGCCCAGGCCGGACAGATACGCAGTATTTT
CDR3aa: CASSPGRTDTQYF

abundance: -
v_gene: TRBV6-6
d_gene: TRBD1
j_gene: TRBJ2-7
CDR3nt: TGTGCCAGCAGCAGACCCAGGGGGCAAGGAGACGAGCAGTACTTC
CDR3aa: CASSRPRGQGDEQYF

abundance: -
v_gene: TRBV6-5
d_gene: -
j_gene: TRBJ2-5
CDR3nt: TGTGCCAGCAGGAAGACAGGACGCCAAGAGACCCAGTACTTC
CDR3aa: CASRKTGRQETQYF

abundance: -
v_gene: TRBV6-4
d_gene: -
j_gene: TRBJ1-1
CDR3nt: TGTGCCAGCAGTGACGAGGAGAACACTGAAGCTTTCTTT
CDR3aa: CASSDEENTEAFF